This T cell receptor (beta chain) is drawn from a study of blood T cells in healthy people across ages. A note on this clonotype: What it recognizes is unknown.

Study-wide points: Estimates of diversity drawn from one million T cells were considered underestimates.

Germline CDR1 is MNHEY and CDR2 is SVGEGT. This CDR3 contains 17 residues. V gave up 2 bases and J gave up 6 bases; unmatched junction bases: 10. Then a second PCR, running about 7 to 11 cycles, was carried out with a sample-barcoded 5' primer and a J-beta primer mix. Each CDR3 protein gets one entry after TCRdb re-called the 5' RACE reads with MiXCR. There are roughly 680,000 distinct CDR3 sequences in the sample; 40% to 65% occur only once, and roughly 12% lies in the top ten. This TCR came from a woman at least 80 years old in good health. Specimen: blood. V and J are TRBV6-2 or TRBV6-3 and TRBJ2-7, with 13 positions matching TRBD2. The CDR3 bases are TGTGCCAGCAGTTACGGGACTAGCGGGACCCAGTCGCGCGAGCAGTACTTC. It specifies CASSYGTSGTQSREQYF.